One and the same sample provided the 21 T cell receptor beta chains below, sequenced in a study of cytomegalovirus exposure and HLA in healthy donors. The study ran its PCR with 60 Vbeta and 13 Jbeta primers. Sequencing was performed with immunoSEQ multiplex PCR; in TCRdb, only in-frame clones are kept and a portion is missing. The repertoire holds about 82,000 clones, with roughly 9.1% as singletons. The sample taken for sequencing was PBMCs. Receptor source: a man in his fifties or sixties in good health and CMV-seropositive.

The CDR3 DNA reads as TGTGCCAGTAGTATTTCGGTCGGGGACACTGAAGCTTTCTTT. Its translation: CASSISVGDTEAFF. The chain uses TRBV19 and TRBJ1-1; no definite D call. Germline V CDR1 and CDR2: LNHDA, SQIVND (reference sequence). Trimming stripped 3 bases from V and 3 bases from J, with 11 bases between. The CDR3 runs to 14 residues.

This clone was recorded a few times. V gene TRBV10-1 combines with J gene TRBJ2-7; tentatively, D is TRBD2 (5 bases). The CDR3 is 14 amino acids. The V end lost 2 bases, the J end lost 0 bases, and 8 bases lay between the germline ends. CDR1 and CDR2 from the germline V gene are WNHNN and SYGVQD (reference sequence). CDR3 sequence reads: CASSELAPSYEQYF. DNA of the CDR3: TGCGCCAGCAGTGAGCTAGCTCCCTCCTACGAGCAGTACTTC.

CDR3 nucleotide sequence: TGTGCCAGTACCGCGGGAGGGGCTGGAAACACCATATATTTT. Translating gives CASTAGGAGNTIYF. The V gene is TRBV19, the J gene TRBJ1-3; D perhaps matches TRBD1 (5 bases). The CDR3 consists of 14 residues. Germline CDR1 LNHDA, CDR2 SQIVND (reference sequence). V was trimmed by 7 bases and J by 2 bases, leaving 12 bases between them.

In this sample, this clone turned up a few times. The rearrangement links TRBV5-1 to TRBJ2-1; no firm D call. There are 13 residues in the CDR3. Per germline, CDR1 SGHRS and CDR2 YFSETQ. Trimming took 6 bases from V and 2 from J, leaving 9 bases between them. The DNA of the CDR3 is TGCGCCAGCACGCTTCCTACCTACAATGAGCAGTTCTTC. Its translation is CASTLPTYNEQFF.

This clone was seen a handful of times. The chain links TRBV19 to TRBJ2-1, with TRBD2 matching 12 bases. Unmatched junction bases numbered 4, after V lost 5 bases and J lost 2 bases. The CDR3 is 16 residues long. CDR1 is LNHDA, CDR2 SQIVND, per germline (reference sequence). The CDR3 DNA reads TGTGCCAGTAGTTGGGCTAGCGGGGGGGCCTACAATGAGCAGTTCTTC. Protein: CASSWASGGAYNEQFF.

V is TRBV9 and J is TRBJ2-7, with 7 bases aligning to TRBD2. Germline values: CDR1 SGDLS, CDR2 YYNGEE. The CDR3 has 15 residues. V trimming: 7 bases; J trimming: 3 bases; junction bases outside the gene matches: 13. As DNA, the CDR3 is TGTGCCAGCGGGGGAGGGAGGGTTCCGGTCTACGAGCAGTACTTC. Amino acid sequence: CASGGGRVPVYEQYF.

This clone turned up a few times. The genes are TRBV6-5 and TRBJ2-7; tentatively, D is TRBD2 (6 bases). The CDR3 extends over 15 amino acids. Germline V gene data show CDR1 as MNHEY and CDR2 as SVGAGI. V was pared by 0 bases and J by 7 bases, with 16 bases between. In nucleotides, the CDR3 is TGTGCCAGCAGTTACTCGGGGGAGGTCGGTACAGAGCAGTACTTC. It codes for CASSYSGEVGTEQYF.

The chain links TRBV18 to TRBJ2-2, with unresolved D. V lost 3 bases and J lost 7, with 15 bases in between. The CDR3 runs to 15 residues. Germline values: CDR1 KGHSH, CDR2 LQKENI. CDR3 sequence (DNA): TGTGCCAGCTCACCGTCGGCGGCGAACGGCGGGGAGCTGTTTTTT. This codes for CASSPSAANGGELFF.

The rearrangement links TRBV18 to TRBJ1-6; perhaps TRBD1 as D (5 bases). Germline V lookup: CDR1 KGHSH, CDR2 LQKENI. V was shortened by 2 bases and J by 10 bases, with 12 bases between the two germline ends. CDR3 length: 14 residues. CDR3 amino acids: CASSPAGTDSPLHF. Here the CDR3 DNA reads TGTGCCAGCTCACCAGCAGGGACTGACTCACCCCTCCACTTT.

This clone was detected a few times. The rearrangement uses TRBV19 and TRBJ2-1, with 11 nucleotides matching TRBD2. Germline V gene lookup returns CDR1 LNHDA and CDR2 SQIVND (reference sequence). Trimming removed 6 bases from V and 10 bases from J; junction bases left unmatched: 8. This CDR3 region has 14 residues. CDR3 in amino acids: CASSGLAGRREQFF. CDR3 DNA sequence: TGTGCCAGTAGCGGACTAGCGGGCCGACGGGAGCAGTTCTTC.

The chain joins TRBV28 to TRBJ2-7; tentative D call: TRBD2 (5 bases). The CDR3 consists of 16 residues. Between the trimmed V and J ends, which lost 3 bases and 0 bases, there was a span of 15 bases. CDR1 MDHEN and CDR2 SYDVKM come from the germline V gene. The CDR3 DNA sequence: TGTGCCAGCAGTTTGGGGTTACTAGGGAGCTCCTACGAGCAGTACTTC. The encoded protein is CASSLGLLGSSYEQYF.

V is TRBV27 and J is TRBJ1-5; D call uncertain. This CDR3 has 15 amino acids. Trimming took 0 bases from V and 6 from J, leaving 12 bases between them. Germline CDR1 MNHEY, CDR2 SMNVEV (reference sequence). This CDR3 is CASSLSEGGSQPQHF. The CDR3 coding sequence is TGTGCCAGCAGTTTATCCGAAGGAGGGTCTCAGCCCCAGCATTTT.

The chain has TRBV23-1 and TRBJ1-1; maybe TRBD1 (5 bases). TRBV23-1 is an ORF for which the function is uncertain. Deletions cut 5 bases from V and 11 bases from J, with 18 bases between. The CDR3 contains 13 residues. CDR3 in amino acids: CASSKTAGLKAFF. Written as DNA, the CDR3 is TGCGCCAGCAGTAAAACGGCGGGGCTCAAGGCTTTCTTT.

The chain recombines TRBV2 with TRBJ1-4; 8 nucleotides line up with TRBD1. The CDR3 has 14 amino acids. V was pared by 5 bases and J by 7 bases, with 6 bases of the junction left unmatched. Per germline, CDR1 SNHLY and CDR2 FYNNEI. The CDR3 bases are TGTGCCAGCAGTATGCGGGACAGGTCTGAAAAACTGTTTTTT. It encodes CASSMRDRSEKLFF.

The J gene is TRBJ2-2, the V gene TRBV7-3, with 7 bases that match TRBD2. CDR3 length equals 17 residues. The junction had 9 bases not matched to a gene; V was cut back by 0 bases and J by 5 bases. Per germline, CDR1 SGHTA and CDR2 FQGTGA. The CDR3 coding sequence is TGTGCCAGCAGCTTAACGAAGGAGGGGAGGGGTACCGGGGAGCTGTTTTTT. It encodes CASSLTKEGRGTGELFF.

CDR3 bases: TGTGCCAGCAGCTTATACGAGGGAAAACTGTTTTTT. It codes for CASSLYEGKLFF. This chain links TRBV7-9 with TRBJ1-4; D gene ambiguous. CDR3 length: 12 amino acids. Germline CDR1 and CDR2: SEHNR and FQNEAQ (reference sequence). With 2 bases removed from V and 10 bases from J, the gap between germline ends came to 8 bases.

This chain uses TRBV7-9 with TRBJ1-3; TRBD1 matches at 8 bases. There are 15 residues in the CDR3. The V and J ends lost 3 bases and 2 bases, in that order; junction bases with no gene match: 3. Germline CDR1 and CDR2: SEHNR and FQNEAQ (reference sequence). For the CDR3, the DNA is TGTGCCAGCAGCTTCAGGACAGGGACTGGAAACACCATATATTTT. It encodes CASSFRTGTGNTIYF.

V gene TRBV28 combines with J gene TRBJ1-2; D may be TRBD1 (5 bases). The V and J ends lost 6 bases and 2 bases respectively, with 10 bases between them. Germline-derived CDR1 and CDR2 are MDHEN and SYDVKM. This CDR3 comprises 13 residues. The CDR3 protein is CASSLQENYGYTF. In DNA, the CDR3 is TGTGCCAGCAGCCTACAGGAAAACTATGGCTACACCTTC.

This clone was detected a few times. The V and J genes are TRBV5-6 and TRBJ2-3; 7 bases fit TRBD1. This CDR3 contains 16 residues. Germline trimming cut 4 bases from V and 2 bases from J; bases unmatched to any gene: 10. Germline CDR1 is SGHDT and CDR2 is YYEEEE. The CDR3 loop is CASSPFRTGDTDTQYF. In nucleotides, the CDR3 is TGTGCCAGCAGCCCGTTTCGGACAGGAGACACAGATACGCAGTATTTT.

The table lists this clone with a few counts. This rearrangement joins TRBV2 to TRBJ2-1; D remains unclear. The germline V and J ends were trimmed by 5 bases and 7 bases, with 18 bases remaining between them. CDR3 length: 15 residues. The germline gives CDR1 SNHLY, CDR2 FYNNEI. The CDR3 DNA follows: TGTGCCAGCAGTACGAGCGCGACCCTCGGGAATGAGCAGTTCTTC. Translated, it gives CASSTSATLGNEQFF.

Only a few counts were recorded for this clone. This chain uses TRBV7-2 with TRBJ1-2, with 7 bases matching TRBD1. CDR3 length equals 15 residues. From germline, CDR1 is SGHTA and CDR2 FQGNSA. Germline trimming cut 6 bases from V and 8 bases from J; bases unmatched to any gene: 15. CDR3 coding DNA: TGTGCCAGCAGACCGCCAACCGGGACAGCAAGCGGCTACACCTTC. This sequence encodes CASRPPTGTASGYTF.